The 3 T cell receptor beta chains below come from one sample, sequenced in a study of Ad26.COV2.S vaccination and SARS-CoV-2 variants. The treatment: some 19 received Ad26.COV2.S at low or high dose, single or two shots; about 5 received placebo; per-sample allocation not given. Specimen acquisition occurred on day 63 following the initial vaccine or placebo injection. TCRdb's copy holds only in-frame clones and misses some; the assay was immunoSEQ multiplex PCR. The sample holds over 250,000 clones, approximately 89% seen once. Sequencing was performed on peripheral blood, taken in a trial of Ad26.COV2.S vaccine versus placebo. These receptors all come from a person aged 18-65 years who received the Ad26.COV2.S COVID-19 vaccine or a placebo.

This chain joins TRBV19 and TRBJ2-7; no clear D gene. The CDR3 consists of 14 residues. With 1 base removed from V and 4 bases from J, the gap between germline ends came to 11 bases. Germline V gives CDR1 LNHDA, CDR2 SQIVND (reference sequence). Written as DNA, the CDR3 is TGTGCCAGTAGTATAGGTGGCAGCTTATACGAGCAGTACTTC. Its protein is CASSIGGSLYEQYF.

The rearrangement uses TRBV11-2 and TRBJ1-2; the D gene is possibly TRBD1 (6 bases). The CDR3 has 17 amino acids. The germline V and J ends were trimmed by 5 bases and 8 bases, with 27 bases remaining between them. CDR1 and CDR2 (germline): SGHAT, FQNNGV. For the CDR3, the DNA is TGTGCCAGCAGCCCACCAGGGGCGAGTCGACTCGGGAAGGGCTACACCTTC. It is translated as CASSPPGASRLGKGYTF.

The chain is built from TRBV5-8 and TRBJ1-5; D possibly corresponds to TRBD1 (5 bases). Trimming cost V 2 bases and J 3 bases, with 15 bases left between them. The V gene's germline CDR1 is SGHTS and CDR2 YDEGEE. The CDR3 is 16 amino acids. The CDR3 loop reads CASSLSGTPHNQPQHF. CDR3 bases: TGTGCCAGCAGCTTATCCGGGACGCCTCACAATCAGCCCCAGCATTTT.